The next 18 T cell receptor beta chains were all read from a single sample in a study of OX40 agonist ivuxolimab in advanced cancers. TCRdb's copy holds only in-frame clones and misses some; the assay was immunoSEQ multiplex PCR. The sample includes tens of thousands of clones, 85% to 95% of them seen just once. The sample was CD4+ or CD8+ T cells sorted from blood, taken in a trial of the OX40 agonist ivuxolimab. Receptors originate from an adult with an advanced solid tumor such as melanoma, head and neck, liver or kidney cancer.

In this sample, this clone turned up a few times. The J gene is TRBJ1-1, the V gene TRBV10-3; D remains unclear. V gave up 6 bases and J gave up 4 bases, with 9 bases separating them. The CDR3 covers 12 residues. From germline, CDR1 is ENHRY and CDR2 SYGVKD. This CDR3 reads CAISPGATEAFF. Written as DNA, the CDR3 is TGTGCCATCAGCCCAGGAGCCACTGAAGCTTTCTTT.

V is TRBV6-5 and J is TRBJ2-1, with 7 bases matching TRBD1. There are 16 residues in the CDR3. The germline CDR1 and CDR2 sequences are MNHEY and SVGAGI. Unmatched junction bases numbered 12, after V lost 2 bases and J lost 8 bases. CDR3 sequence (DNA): TGTGCCAGCAGTTACGGGTTTAAGGGGGCGCACGATGAGCAGTTCTTC. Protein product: CASSYGFKGAHDEQFF.

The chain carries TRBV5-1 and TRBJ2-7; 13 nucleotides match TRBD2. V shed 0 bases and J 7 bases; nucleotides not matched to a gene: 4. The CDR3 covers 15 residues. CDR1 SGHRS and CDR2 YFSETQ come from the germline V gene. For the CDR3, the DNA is TGCGCCAGCAGCTTGGGACTAGCGGGGGGCGGGGAGCAGTACTTC. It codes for CASSLGLAGGGEQYF.

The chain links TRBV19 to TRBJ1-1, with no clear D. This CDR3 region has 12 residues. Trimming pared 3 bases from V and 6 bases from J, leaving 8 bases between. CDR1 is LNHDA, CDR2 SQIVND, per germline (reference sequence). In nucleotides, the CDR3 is TGTGCCAGTAGTATCCGGGGTTCTGAAGCTTTCTTT. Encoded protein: CASSIRGSEAFF.

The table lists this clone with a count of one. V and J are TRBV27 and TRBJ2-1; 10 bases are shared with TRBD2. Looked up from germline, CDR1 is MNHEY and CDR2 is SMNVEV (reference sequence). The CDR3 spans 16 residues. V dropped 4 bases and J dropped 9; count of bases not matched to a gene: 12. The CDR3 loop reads CASSSYASSGRGEQFF. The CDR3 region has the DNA TGTGCCAGCAGTTCGTACGCGTCTAGCGGGAGAGGTGAGCAGTTCTTC.

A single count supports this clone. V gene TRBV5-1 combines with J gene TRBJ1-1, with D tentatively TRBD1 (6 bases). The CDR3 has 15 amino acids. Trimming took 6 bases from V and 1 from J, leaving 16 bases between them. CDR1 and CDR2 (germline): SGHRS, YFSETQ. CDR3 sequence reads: CASTWGQGRNTEAFF. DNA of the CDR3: TGCGCCAGCACCTGGGGGCAGGGGAGGAACACTGAAGCTTTCTTT.

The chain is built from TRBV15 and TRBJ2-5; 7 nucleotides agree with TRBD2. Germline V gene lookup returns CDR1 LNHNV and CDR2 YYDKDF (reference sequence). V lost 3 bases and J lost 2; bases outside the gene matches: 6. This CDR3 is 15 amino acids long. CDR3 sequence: CATSSSGLFQETQYF. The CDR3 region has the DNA TGTGCCACCAGCAGTAGCGGGCTTTTTCAAGAGACCCAGTACTTC. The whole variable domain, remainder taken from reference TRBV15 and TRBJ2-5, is DAMVIQNPRYQVTQFGKPVTLSCSQTLNHNVMYWYQQKSSQAPKLLFHYYDKDFNNEADTPDNFQSRRPNTSFCFLDIRSPGLGDTAMYLCATSSSGLFQETQYFGPGTRLLVL.

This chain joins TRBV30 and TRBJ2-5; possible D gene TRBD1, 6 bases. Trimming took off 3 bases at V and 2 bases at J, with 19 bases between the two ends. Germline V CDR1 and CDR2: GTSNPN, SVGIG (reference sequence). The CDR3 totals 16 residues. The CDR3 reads CAWRDNRHRVQETQYF. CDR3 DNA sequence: TGTGCCTGGAGAGACAACCGACACAGGGTTCAAGAGACCCAGTACTTC.

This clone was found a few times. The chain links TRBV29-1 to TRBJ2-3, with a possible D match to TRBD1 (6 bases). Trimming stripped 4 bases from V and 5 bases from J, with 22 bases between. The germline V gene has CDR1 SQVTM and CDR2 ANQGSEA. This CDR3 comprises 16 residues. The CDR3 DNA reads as TGCAGCGTTGGACCTATATCAGGGGCCGGAGGAGATACGCAGTATTTT. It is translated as CSVGPISGAGGDTQYF.

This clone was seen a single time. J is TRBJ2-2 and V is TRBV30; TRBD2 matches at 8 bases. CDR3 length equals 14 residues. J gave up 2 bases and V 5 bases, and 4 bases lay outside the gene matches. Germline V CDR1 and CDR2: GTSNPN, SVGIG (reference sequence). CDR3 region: CAWLAGSNTGELFF. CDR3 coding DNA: TGTGCCTGGTTAGCGGGAAGTAACACCGGGGAGCTGTTTTTT.

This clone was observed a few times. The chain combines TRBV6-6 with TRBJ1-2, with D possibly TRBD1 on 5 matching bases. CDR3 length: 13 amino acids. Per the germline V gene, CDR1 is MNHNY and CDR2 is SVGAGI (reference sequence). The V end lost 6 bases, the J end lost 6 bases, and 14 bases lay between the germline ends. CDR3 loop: CASSPGTVDGYTF. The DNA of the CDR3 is TGTGCCAGCAGCCCCGGGACTGTTGATGGCTACACCTTC.

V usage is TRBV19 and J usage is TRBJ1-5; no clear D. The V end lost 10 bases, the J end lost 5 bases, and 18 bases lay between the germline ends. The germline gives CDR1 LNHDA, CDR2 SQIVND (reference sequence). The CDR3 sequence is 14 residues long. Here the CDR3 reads CATGERARDQPQHF. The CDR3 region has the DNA TGTGCCACTGGCGAAAGGGCGCGAGATCAGCCCCAGCATTTT.

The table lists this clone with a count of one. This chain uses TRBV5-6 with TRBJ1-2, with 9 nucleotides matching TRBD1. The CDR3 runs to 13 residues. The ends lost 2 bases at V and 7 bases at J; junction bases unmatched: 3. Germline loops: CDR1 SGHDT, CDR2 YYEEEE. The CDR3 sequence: CASSLQGAIGYTF. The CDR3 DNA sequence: TGTGCCAGCAGCTTACAGGGGGCTATTGGCTACACCTTC. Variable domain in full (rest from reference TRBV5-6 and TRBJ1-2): DAGVTQSPTHLIKTRGQQVTLRCSPKSGHDTVSWYQQALGQGPQFIFQYYEEEERQRGNFPDRFSGHQFPNYSSELNVNALLLGDSALYLCASSLQGAIGYTFGSGTRLTVV.

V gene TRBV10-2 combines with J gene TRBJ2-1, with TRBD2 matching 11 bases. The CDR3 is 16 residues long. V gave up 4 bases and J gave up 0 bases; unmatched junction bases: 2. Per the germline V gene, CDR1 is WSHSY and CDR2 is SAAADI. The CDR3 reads CASSGLAGISYNEQFF. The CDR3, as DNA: TGCGCCAGCAGTGGACTAGCGGGGATCTCCTACAATGAGCAGTTCTTC.

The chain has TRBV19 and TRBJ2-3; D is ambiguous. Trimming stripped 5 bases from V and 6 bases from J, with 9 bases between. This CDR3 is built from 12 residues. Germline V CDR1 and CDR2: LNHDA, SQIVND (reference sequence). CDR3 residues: CASSRSLDTQYF. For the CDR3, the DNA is TGTGCCAGTAGTCGGTCGCTCGATACGCAGTATTTT. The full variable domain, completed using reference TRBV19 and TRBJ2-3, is DGGITQSPKYLFRKEGQNVTLSCEQNLNHDAMYWYRQDPGQGLRLIYYSQIVNDFQKGDIAEGYSVSREKKESFPLTVTSAQKNPTAFYLCASSRSLDTQYFGPGTRLTVL.

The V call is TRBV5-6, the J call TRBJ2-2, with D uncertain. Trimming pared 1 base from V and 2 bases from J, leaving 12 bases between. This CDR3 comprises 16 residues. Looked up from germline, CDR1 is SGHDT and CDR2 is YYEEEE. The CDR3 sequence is CASSLTPGVNTGELFF. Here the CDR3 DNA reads TGTGCCAGCAGCTTGACGCCAGGAGTAAACACCGGGGAGCTGTTTTTT.

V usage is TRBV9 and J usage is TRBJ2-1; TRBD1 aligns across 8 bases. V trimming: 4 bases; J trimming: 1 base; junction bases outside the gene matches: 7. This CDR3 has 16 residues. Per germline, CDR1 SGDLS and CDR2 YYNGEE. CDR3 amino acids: CASSPGQGGSYNEQFF. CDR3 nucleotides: TGTGCCAGCAGCCCCGGACAGGGAGGTTCCTACAATGAGCAGTTCTTC.

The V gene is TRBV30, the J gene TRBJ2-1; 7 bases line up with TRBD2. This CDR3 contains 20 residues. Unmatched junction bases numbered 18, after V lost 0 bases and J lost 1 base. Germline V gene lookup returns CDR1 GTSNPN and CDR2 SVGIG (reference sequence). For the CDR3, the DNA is TGTGCCTGGAGTGTACTTGTATTTCGGCTCGGGAGGAGGTCCTACAATGAGCAGTTCTTC. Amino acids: CAWSVLVFRLGRRSYNEQFF.